These T cell receptor beta chains were read from a single sample in a study of blood T cell repertoires in COVID-19. Assay: immunoSEQ multiplex PCR; the TCRdb copy retains only in-frame clones and omits some. The data show 100,000 to 150,000 clones, almost 80% seen once. The sample consisted of peripheral blood. Receptor source: a human donor in a cohort sampled during active COVID-19. Both conserved end residues are trimmed from each CDR3. Each record gives: CDR3 protein, J gene, clone size, V gene. Clone size is stated in some rows and not others, as once, few, many or a class when expanded.

CDR3 protein: ASSGQGVTEAF; J gene: TRBJ1-1; clone size: .; V gene: TRBV3-1/TRBV3-2
CDR3 protein: ASSEGRTSYGYT; J gene: TRBJ1-2; clone size: .; V gene: TRBV28
CDR3 protein: ASSPRGQNYGYT; J gene: TRBJ1-2; clone size: .; V gene: TRBV19
CDR3 protein: ASSRTSTNEKLF; J gene: TRBJ1-4; clone size: few; V gene: TRBV7-2
CDR3 protein: AWSEGEGTSRSYSNEQF; J gene: TRBJ2-1; clone size: .; V gene: TRBV30
CDR3 protein: ASSGLAGSNSYEQY; J gene: TRBJ2-7; clone size: .; V gene: TRBV13
CDR3 protein: ASSPLWQGNTGELF; J gene: TRBJ2-2; clone size: .; V gene: TRBV9
CDR3 protein: ASSGVQGAFYEQY; J gene: TRBJ2-7; clone size: .; V gene: TRBV28
CDR3 protein: ATSREGGKLSGTNEKLF; J gene: TRBJ1-4; clone size: few; V gene: TRBV15
CDR3 protein: ASSTREFVNQPQH; J gene: TRBJ1-5; clone size: .; V gene: TRBV19
CDR3 protein: ASSPNQGAGGNQPQH; J gene: TRBJ1-5; clone size: .; V gene: TRBV7-8
CDR3 protein: ATSGSGAYGYT; J gene: TRBJ1-2; clone size: .; V gene: TRBV24-1
CDR3 protein: ASSLAFTGRNSPLH; J gene: TRBJ1-6; clone size: few; V gene: TRBV7-8
CDR3 protein: ASTTTGAEAF; J gene: TRBJ1-1; clone size: .; V gene: TRBV12-3/TRBV12-4
CDR3 protein: ASSPVREVNEKLF; J gene: TRBJ1-4; clone size: .; V gene: TRBV18
CDR3 protein: ASSLGLAVTGELF; J gene: TRBJ2-2; clone size: .; V gene: TRBV5-4
CDR3 protein: SVVRDSGGEQF; J gene: TRBJ2-1; clone size: .; V gene: TRBV29-1
CDR3 protein: ASSPPGLGGTGELF; J gene: TRBJ2-2; clone size: .; V gene: TRBV7-2
CDR3 protein: ASSLDRPSYEQY; J gene: TRBJ2-7; clone size: .; V gene: TRBV11-2
CDR3 protein: ASSLGTGGTEAF; J gene: TRBJ1-1; clone size: .; V gene: TRBV5-8
CDR3 protein: ASSTGTGGTGELF; J gene: TRBJ2-2; clone size: .; V gene: TRBV7-8
CDR3 protein: ASSDRDRGHYEQY; J gene: TRBJ2-7; clone size: .; V gene: TRBV6-6
CDR3 protein: ASSLTELVTGEQY; J gene: TRBJ2-7; clone size: once; V gene: TRBV7-2
CDR3 protein: ASSLGRLSSLMNTEAF; J gene: TRBJ1-1; clone size: .; V gene: TRBV7-2
CDR3 protein: ASSYSRGNEQF; J gene: TRBJ2-1; clone size: .; V gene: TRBV19
CDR3 protein: ASSWGLGQPQH; J gene: TRBJ1-5; clone size: .; V gene: TRBV18
CDR3 protein: ASSVGRGRPDTQY; J gene: TRBJ2-3; clone size: .; V gene: TRBV9
CDR3 protein: ASSDSFSGSHEQF; J gene: TRBJ2-1; clone size: few; V gene: TRBV6-4
CDR3 protein: ASSEVPRTGGNTIY; J gene: TRBJ1-3; clone size: .; V gene: TRBV2
CDR3 protein: ASSRDRGNQPQH; J gene: TRBJ1-5; clone size: .; V gene: TRBV3-1/TRBV3-2
CDR3 protein: ASSIGQTQY; J gene: TRBJ2-5; clone size: .; V gene: TRBV19
CDR3 protein: ASSYVGSRGETQY; J gene: TRBJ2-5; clone size: once; V gene: TRBV6-2/TRBV6-3
CDR3 protein: ASSPQGVPYEQY; J gene: TRBJ2-7; clone size: .; V gene: TRBV18